The 17 T cell receptor beta chains below all came from one sample that was sequenced in a study of T cell responses to AZD1222 COVID-19 vaccine. The data were produced by immunoSEQ multiplex PCR, yet TCRdb's version contains in-frame clones alone and is incomplete. The repertoire has about 120,000 clones, approximately 93% of them found once; the top ten carry about 3%. This specimen was peripheral blood, taken on day 0 of AZD1222 vaccination. The source of these receptors is an adult in good health.

The genes are TRBV7-9 and TRBJ1-1; D is unresolved. Looked up from germline, CDR1 is SEHNR and CDR2 is FQNEAQ (reference sequence). This CDR3 has 15 amino acids. V lost 5 bases, J lost 4 bases, and 17 bases lay in between. CDR3 DNA sequence: TGTGCCAGCAGCCTAGGGATATCCTTCGGCACTGAAGCTTTCTTT. Translated: CASSLGISFGTEAFF.

The chain links TRBV19 to TRBJ2-3; no firm D call. The CDR3 extends over 11 amino acids. Trimming removed 3 bases from V and 6 bases from J, with 4 bases in between. Germline loops: CDR1 LNHDA, CDR2 SQIVND (reference sequence). The CDR3 reads CASSIQDTQYF. As DNA, the CDR3 is TGTGCCAGTAGTATCCAGGATACGCAGTATTTT.

V gene TRBV4-1 combines with J gene TRBJ2-4; no reliable D call. In germline, CDR1 is MGHRA, CDR2 YSYEKL. V lost 0 bases and J 16 bases, leaving 19 bases between the germline ends. This CDR3 comprises 14 residues. CDR3 bases: TGCGCCAGCAGCCAAGATCAGGTTCGGACGGCCCACTACTTC. This codes for CASSQDQVRTAHYF.

The V gene is TRBV3-1 (or the pseudogene TRBV3-2), the J gene TRBJ2-7; D may be TRBD2 (7 bases). Looked up from germline, CDR1 is LGHDT and CDR2 is YNNKEL (reference sequence). The length of the CDR3 is 16 residues. V lost 0 bases and J 0 bases, leaving 12 bases between the germline ends. The CDR3 reads CASSQDPRGGSYEQYF. The CDR3 DNA sequence: TGTGCCAGCAGCCAAGATCCGAGGGGGGGCTCCTACGAGCAGTACTTC.

The V gene is TRBV6-4, the J gene TRBJ2-3; 7 positions match TRBD2. The CDR3 is 14 residues long. Germline V gene sequence: CDR1 MRHNA, CDR2 SNTAGT. Losses at the gene ends were 2 bases for V and 1 base for J; bases not matched to a gene: 0. The CDR3: CASSDAGGTDTQYF. The CDR3 bases are TGTGCCAGCAGTGACGCGGGAGGCACAGATACGCAGTATTTT.

The gene calls are TRBV7-8 and TRBJ2-1; D remains unclear. The CDR3 consists of 12 residues. The V end was cut by 5 bases, the J end by 7 bases, with 9 bases between. The V gene's germline CDR1 is SGHVS and CDR2 FQNEAQ. CDR3 coding DNA: TGTGCCAGCAGCCCCACTATGAATGAGCAGTTCTTC. Its protein product is CASSPTMNEQFF.

This chain uses TRBV6-5 with TRBJ2-7; TRBD1 is a possible D gene (5 bases). V was trimmed by 0 bases and J by 1 base, leaving 7 bases between them. CDR1 MNHEY and CDR2 SVGAGI come from the germline V gene. There are 14 residues in the CDR3. CDR3 sequence (DNA): TGTGCCAGCAGTTACTCTCAGGGATCCTACGAGCAGTACTTC. Residues: CASSYSQGSYEQYF.

The chain carries TRBV28 and TRBJ2-7; TRBD2 matches at 7 bases. The J segment lost 3 bases and the V segment lost 8 bases, leaving 16 bases of the junction unmatched. CDR1 is MDHEN, CDR2 SYDVKM, per germline. CDR3 length: 16 residues. CDR3 amino acids: CASSGGSVIFIYEQYF. The CDR3 DNA follows: TGTGCCAGCTCGGGGGGTTCTGTTATTTTTATCTACGAGCAGTACTTC.

This chain connects TRBV20-1 to TRBJ2-5; no clear D. Trimming stripped 4 bases from V and 5 bases from J, with 5 bases between. Germline assignment: CDR1 DFQATT and CDR2 SNEGSKA (reference sequence). The CDR3 has 10 amino acids. CDR3: CSAMGETQYF. Here the CDR3 DNA reads TGCAGTGCTATGGGGGAGACCCAGTACTTC.

V gene TRBV11-2 combines with J gene TRBJ1-2; 11 positions agree with TRBD1. CDR1 SGHAT and CDR2 FQNNGV come from the germline V gene. This CDR3 is built from 15 residues. V lost 4 bases to trimming and J lost 4 bases; unmatched junction nucleotides: 5. The CDR3 nucleotides read TGTGCCAGCAGCTCGGACAGGGGGCTTTTCTATGGCTACACCTTC. This encodes CASSSDRGLFYGYTF.

The rearrangement uses TRBV9 and TRBJ2-7; D not resolved. CDR1 and CDR2 from the germline V gene are SGDLS and YYNGEE. The CDR3 loop spans 15 amino acids. Trimming removed 0 bases from V and 2 bases from J, with 12 bases in between. The DNA for the CDR3 is TGTGCCAGCAGCGTAGAGGTAGCCGGACCCTACGAGCAGTACTTC. It translates to CASSVEVAGPYEQYF.

This clone was seen only once. J is TRBJ1-3 and V is TRBV6-1; D not certain. Germline V gives CDR1 MNHNS, CDR2 SASEGT. Trimming took 2 bases from V and 0 from J, leaving 11 bases between them. This CDR3 region has 16 residues. Here the CDR3 DNA reads TGTGCCAGCAGTGAAAGTTCCAGCTTCTCTGGAAACACCATATATTTT. Encoded protein: CASSESSSFSGNTIYF.

This chain joins TRBV10-3 and TRBJ2-7, with D unclear. The CDR3 length is 13 residues. Germline lookup yields CDR1 ENHRY and CDR2 SYGVKD. Trimming pared 8 bases from V and 6 bases from J, leaving 17 bases between. CDR3 nucleotide sequence: TGTGCCATCTCCTCCACACTATACCTCGAGCAGTACTTC. Its translation: CAISSTLYLEQYF.

The chain uses TRBV27 and TRBJ1-1, with a tentative D call TRBD1 (5 bases). The CDR3 is made up of 13 amino acids. CDR1 MNHEY and CDR2 SMNVEV come from the germline V gene (reference sequence). Trimming took off 3 bases at V and 1 base at J, with 6 bases between the two ends. The CDR3 nucleotides are TGTGCCAGCAGTTTTGGACAGAACACTGAAGCTTTCTTT. It specifies CASSFGQNTEAFF.

The chain uses TRBV11-3 and TRBJ2-2; 10 positions agree with TRBD2. Germline V gene data show CDR1 as SGHNT and CDR2 as YENEEA. Trimming removed 4 bases from V and 5 bases from J; junction bases left unmatched: 10. This CDR3 comprises 17 residues. This chain's CDR3 is CASSSRPSGSGTGELFF. The CDR3 coding sequence is TGTGCCAGCAGCTCCCGCCCTAGCGGGAGTGGGACCGGGGAGCTGTTTTTT.

This chain links TRBV19 with TRBJ2-1; a possible D gene is TRBD1 (5 bases). Germline V CDR1 and CDR2: LNHDA, SQIVND (reference sequence). The CDR3 extends over 14 amino acids. V lost 3 bases, J lost 9 bases, and 15 bases lay in between. CDR3 DNA sequence: TGTGCCAGTAGTATCGGTCAGGGTTGGGCTGAGCAGTTCTTC. It encodes CASSIGQGWAEQFF.

The rearrangement joins TRBV30 to TRBJ1-3, with 12 bases that match TRBD1. J gave up 4 bases and V 8 bases, and 3 bases lay outside the gene matches. The length of the CDR3 is 13 residues. Germline CDR1 GTSNPN, CDR2 SVGIG (reference sequence). DNA of the CDR3: TGTGCCGGGACAGGGGGCAGCGGAAACACCATATATTTT. Translated, it gives CAGTGGSGNTIYF. The whole variable domain, remainder taken from reference TRBV30 and TRBJ1-3, is SQTIHQWPATLVQPVGSPLSLECTVEGTSNPNLYWYRQAAGRGLQLLFYSVGIGQISSEVPQNLSASRPQDRQFILSSKKLLLSDSGFYLCAGTGGSGNTIYFGEGSWLTVV.